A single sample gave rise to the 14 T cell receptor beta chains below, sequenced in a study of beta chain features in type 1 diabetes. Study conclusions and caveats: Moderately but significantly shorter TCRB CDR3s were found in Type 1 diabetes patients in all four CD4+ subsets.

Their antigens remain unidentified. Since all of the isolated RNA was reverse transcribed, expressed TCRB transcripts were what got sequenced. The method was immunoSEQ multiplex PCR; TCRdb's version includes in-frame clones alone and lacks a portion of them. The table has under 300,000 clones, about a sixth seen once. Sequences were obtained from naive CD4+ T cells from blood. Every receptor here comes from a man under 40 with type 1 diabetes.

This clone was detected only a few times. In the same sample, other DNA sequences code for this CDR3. CDR3 residues: CASSLTVQETQYF. In DNA, the CDR3 is TGCGCCAGCAGCCTGACAGTCCAAGAGACCCAGTACTTC. The genes are TRBV5-1 and TRBJ2-5, with D perhaps matching TRBD1 (5 bases). This CDR3 region has 13 residues. Germline V gene lookup returns CDR1 SGHRS and CDR2 YFSETQ. Trimming cost V 4 bases and J 1 base, with 8 bases left between them.

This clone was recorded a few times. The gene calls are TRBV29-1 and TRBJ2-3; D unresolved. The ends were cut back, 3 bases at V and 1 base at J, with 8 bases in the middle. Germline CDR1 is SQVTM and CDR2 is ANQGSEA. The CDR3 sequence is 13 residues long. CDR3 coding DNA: TGCAGCGTTGACCTTGGAGGCACAGATACGCAGTATTTT. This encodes CSVDLGGTDTQYF.

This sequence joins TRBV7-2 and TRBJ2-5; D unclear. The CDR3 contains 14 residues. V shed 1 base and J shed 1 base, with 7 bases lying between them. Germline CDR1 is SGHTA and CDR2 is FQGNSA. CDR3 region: CASSLGPAQETQYF. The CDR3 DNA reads TGTGCCAGCAGCTTAGGGCCAGCCCAAGAGACCCAGTACTTC. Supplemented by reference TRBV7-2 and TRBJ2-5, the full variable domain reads GAGVSQSPSNKVTEKGKDVELRCDPISGHTALYWYRQSLGQGLEFLIYFQGNSAPDKSGLPSDRFSAERTGGSVSTLTIQRTQQEDSAVYLCASSLGPAQETQYFGPGTRLLVL.

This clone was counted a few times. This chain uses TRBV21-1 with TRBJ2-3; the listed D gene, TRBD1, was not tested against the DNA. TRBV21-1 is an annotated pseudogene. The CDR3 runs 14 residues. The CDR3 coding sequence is TGTGCCAGCAGCGGCAGGGAAGGGACAGATACGCAGTATTTT. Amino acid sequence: CASSGREGTDTQYF.

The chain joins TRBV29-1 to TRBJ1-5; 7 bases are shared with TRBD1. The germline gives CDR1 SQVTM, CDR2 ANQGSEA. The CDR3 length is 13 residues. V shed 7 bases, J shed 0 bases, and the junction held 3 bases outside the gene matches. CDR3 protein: CSATGDSNQPQHF. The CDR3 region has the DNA TGCAGCGCTACAGGGGATAGCAATCAGCCCCAGCATTTT.

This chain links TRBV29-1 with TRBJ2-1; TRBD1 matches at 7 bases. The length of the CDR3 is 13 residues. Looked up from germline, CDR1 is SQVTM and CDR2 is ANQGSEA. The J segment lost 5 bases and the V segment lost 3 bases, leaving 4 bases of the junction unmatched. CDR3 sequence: CSVEGQGDNEQFF. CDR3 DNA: TGCAGCGTTGAGGGGCAGGGGGACAATGAGCAGTTCTTC.

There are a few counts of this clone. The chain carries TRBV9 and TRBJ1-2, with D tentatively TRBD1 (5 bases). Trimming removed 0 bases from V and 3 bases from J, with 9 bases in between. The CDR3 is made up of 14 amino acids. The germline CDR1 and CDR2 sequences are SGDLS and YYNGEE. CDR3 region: CASSVGGGYYGYTF. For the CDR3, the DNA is TGTGCCAGCAGCGTAGGGGGCGGATACTATGGCTACACCTTC. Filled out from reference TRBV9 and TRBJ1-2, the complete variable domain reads DSGVTQTPKHLITATGQRVTLRCSPRSGDLSVYWYQQSLDQGLQFLIQYYNGEERAKGNILERFSAQQFPDLHSELNLSSLELGDSALYFCASSVGGGYYGYTFGSGTRLTVV.

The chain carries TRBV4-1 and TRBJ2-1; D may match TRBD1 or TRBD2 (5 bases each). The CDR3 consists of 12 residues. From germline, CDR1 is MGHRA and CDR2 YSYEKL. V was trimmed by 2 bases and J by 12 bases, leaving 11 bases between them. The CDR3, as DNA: TGCGCCAGCAGCCAAAGTGGGGGACGGCAGTTCTTC. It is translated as CASSQSGGRQFF.

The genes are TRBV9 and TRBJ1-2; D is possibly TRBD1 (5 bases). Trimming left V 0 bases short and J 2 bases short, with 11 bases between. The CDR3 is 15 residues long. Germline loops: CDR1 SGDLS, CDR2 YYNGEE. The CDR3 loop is CASSVGGRQNYGYTF. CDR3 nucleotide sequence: TGTGCCAGCAGCGTAGGGGGCAGACAAAACTATGGCTACACCTTC.

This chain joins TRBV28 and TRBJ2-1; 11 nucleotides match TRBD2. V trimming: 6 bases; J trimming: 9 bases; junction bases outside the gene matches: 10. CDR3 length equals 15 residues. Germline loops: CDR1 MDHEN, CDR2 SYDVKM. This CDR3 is CASRLGASGRSEQFF. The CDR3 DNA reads TGTGCCAGCAGATTAGGGGCTAGCGGGAGGTCTGAGCAGTTCTTC.

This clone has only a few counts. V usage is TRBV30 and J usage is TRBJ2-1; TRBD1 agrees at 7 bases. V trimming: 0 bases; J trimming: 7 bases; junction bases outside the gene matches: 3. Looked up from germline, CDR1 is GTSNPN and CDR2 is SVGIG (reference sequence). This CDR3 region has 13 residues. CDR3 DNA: TGTGCCTGGAGTGTTCGACAGGGAAATGAGCAGTTCTTC. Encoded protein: CAWSVRQGNEQFF.

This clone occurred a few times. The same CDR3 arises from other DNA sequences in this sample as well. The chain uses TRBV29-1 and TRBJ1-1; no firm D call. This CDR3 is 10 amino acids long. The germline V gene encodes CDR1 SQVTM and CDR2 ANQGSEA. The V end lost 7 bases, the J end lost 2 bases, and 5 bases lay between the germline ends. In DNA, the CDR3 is TGCAGCGGCCTAAACACTGAAGCTTTCTTT. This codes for CSGLNTEAFF.

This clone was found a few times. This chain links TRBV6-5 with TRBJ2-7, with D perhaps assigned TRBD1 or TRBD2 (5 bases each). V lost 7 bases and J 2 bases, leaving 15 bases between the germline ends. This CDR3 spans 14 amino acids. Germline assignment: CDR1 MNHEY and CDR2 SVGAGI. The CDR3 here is CASNLTEEAYEQYF. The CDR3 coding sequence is TGTGCCAGCAACCTGACAGAGGAGGCCTACGAGCAGTACTTC.

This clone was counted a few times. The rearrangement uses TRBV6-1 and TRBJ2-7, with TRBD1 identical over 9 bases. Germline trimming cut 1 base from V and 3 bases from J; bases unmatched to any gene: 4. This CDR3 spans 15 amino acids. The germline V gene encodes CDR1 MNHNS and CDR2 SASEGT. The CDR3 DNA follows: TGTGCCAGCAGTGAAGGAGGGACAGGGTACTACGAGCAGTACTTC. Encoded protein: CASSEGGTGYYEQYF.